This T cell receptor (beta chain) was sequenced in a study of blood T cell repertoires in COVID-19. This clone was picked up a small number of times. In the authors' workflow: For nucleated cells, counts were estimated from reference gene primer amplification. The data were produced by immunoSEQ multiplex PCR, yet TCRdb's version contains in-frame clones alone and is incomplete. The V and J calls and the clone size are those of that table, but D and trimming were determined from the DNA. In the table there are over 150,000 clones, 70% to 90% of which are singletons. Trimming cost V 1 base and J 3 bases, with 3 bases left between them. Per germline, CDR1 SEHNR and CDR2 FQNEAQ (reference sequence). The CDR3 is 12 residues long.

The specimen was peripheral blood. The chain carries TRBV7-9 and TRBJ1-2; D call uncertain. This receptor was taken from a woman at least 80 years old with COVID-19, enrolled during active disease. The CDR3 sequence is CASSLVDYGYTF. The DNA for the CDR3 is TGTGCCAGCAGCTTAGTCGACTATGGCTACACCTTC. The whole variable domain, filled in from reference TRBV7-9 and TRBJ1-2, reads DTGVSQNPRHKITKRGQNVTFRCDPISEHNRLYWYRQTLGQGPEFLTYFQNEAQLEKSRLLSDRFSAERPKGSFSTLEIQRTEQGDSAMYLCASSLVDYGYTFGSGTRLTVV.